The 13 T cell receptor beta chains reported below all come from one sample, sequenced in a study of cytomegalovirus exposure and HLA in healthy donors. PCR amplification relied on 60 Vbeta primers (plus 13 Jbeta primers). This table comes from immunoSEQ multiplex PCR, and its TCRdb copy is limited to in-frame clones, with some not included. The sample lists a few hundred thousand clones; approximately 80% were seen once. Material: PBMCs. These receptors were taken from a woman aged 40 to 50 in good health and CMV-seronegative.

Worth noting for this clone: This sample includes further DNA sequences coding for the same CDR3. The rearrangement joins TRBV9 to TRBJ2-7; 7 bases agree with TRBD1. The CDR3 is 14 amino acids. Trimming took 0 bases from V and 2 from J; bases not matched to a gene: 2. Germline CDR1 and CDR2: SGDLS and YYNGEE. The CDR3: CASSVGQGAYEQYF. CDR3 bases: TGTGCCAGCAGCGTAGGGCAGGGGGCCTACGAGCAGTACTTC.

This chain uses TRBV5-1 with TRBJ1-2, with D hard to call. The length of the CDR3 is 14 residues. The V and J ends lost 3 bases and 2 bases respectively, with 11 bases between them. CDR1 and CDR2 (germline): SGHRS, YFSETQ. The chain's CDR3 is CASSSPGKNYGYTF. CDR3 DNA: TGCGCCAGCAGCTCTCCCGGGAAAAACTATGGCTACACCTTC.

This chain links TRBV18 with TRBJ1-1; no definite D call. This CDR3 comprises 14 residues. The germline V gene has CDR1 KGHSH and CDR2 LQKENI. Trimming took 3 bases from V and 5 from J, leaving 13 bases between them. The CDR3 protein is CASSPGNLGTEAFF. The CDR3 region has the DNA TGTGCCAGCTCACCCGGGAACTTGGGGACTGAAGCTTTCTTT.

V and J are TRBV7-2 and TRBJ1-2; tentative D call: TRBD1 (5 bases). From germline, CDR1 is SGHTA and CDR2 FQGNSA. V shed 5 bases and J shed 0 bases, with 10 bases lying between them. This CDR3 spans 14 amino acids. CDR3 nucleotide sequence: TGTGCCAGCAGCCCCAGGGCCGCTAACTATGGCTACACCTTC. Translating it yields CASSPRAANYGYTF. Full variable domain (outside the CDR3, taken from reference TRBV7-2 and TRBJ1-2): GAGVSQSPSNKVTEKGKDVELRCDPISGHTALYWYRQSLGQGLEFLIYFQGNSAPDKSGLPSDRFSAERTGGSVSTLTIQRTQQEDSAVYLCASSPRAANYGYTFGSGTRLTVV.

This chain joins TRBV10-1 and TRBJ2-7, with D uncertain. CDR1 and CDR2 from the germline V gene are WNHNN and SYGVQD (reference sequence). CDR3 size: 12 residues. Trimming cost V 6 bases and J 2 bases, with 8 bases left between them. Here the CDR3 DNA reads TGCGCCAGCAGCGCTGGGCCCTACGAGCAGTACTTC. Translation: CASSAGPYEQYF.

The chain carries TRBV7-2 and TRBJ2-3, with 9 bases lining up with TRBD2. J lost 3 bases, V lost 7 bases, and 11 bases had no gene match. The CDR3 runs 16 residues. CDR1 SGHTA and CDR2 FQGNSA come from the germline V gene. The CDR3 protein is CASTLAASGATDTQYF. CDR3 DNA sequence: TGTGCCAGCACCCTAGCGGCTAGCGGGGCAACAGATACGCAGTATTTT.

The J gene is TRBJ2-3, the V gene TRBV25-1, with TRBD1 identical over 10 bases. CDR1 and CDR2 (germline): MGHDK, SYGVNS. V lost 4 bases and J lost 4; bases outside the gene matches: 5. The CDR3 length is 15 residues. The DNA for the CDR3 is TGTGCCAGCAGTGTTCGACAGGGGGCCCCAGATACGCAGTATTTT. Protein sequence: CASSVRQGAPDTQYF.

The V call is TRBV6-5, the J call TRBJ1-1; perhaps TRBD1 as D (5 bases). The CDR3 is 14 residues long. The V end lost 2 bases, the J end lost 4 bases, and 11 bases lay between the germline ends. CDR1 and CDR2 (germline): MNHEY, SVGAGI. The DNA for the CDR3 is TGTGCCAGCAGTTACAACATGGGGGGCACTGAAGCTTTCTTT. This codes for CASSYNMGGTEAFF.

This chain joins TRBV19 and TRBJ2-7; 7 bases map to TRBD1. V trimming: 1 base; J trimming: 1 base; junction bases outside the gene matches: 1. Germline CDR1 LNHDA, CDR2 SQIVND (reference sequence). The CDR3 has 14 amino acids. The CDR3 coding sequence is TGTGCCAGTAGTATAGCCAGGGGGTCCTACGAGCAGTACTTC. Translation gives CASSIARGSYEQYF.

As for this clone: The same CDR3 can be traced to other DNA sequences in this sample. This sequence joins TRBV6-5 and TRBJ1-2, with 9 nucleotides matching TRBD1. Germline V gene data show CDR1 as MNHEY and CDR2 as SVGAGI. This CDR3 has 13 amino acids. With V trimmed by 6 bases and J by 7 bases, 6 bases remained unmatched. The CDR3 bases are TGTGCCAGCAGCCGGGGACAGGGCGGTGGCTACACCTTC. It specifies CASSRGQGGGYTF.

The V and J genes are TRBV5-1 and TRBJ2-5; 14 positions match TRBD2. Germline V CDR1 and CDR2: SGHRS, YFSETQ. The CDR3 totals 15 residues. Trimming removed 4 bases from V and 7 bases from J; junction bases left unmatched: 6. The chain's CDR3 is CASSKGLAGDGTQYF. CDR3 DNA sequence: TGCGCCAGCAGCAAGGGACTAGCGGGGGACGGGACCCAGTACTTC. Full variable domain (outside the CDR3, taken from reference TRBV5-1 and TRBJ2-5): KAGVTQTPRYLIKTRGQQVTLSCSPISGHRSVSWYQQTPGQGLQFLFEYFSETQRNKGNFPGRFSGRQFSNSRSEMNVSTLELGDSALYLCASSKGLAGDGTQYFGPGTRLLVL.

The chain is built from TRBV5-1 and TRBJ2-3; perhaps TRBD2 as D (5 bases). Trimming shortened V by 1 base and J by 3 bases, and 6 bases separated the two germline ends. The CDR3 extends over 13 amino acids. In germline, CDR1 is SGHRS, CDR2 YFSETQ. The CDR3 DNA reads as TGCGCCAGCAGCTTGTTAGCGACAGATACGCAGTATTTT. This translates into CASSLLATDTQYF.

CDR3 residues: CASSEVEQYF. The CDR3 coding sequence is TGTGCCAGCAGTGAGGTCGAGCAGTACTTC. The chain is built from TRBV6-1 and TRBJ2-5; the D is unclear. The J call is doubtful: the DNA matches TRBJ2-7 better. The CDR3 is 10 residues long. Germline CDR1 and CDR2: MNHNS and SASEGT.